This TCR beta chain was identified during a study of blood T cell repertoires in COVID-19. The data were produced by immunoSEQ multiplex PCR, yet TCRdb's version contains in-frame clones alone and is incomplete. The table has about 190,000 clones, roughly nine tenths seen once. Between the trimmed V and J ends, which lost 0 bases and 8 bases, there was a span of 14 bases. This CDR3 contains 14 residues. Germline V gene lookup returns CDR1 SGHRS and CDR2 YFSETQ. This TCR was recovered from a young man with acute or convalescent COVID-19. The sequenced material came from peripheral blood. The chain uses TRBV5-1 and TRBJ1-2; TRBD1 is a possible D gene (5 bases). CDR3 in amino acids: CASSLVGQGWGYTF. The CDR3 DNA reads TGCGCCAGCAGCTTGGTAGGGCAGGGCTGGGGCTACACCTTC.